The clone carrying this T cell receptor delta chain was counted between two and nine times. A read error may be the cause here, since a much bigger clone is one base away. The CDR3 runs 15 residues. Germline CDR1 GEAIGNYY, CDR2 EKD. Trimming removed 3 bases at V and 7 bases at J, with 12 bases between. The data originate from a study of gamma-delta chains in newborns, infants, children. Whole-study context: Microbial exposure reportedly drives polyclonal innate γδ T cell expansion after birth.

TCRdb reanalyzed the reads using CATT. The sample holds around 6,500 delta-chain clones, 0.5% to 0.8% seen once. The chain is built from TRDV2 and TRDJ3; D remains unclear. This TCR came from a child who was a newborn, infant or young child, either healthy, febrile or measles-vaccinated (not recorded which). The sample was blood. CDR3 nucleotides: TGTGCCTGTGACGCCGTGGGCCCCGACACCCGACAGATGTTTTTC. As protein: CACDAVGPDTRQMFF.